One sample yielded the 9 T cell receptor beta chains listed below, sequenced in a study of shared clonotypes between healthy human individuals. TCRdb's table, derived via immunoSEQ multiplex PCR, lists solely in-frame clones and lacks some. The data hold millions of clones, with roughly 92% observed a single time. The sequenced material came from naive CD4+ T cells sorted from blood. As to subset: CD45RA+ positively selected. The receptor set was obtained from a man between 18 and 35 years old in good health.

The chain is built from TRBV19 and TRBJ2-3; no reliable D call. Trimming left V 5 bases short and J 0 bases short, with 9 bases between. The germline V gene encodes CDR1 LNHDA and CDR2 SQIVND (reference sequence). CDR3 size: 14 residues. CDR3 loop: CASSGRFSTDTQYF. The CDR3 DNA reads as TGTGCCAGTAGTGGACGGTTTAGCACAGATACGCAGTATTTT.

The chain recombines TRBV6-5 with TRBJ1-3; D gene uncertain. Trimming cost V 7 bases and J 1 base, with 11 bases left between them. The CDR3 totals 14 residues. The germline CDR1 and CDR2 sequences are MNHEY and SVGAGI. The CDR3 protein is CASIPSGSGNTIYF. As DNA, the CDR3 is TGTGCCAGCATCCCTAGCGGTTCTGGAAACACCATATATTTT.

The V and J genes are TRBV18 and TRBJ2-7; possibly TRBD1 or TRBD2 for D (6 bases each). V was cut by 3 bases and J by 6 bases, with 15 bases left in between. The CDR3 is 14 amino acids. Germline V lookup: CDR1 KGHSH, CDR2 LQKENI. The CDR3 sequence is CASSPRRGGGEQYF. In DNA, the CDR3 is TGTGCCAGCTCACCCCGCAGGGGAGGTGGCGAGCAGTACTTC.

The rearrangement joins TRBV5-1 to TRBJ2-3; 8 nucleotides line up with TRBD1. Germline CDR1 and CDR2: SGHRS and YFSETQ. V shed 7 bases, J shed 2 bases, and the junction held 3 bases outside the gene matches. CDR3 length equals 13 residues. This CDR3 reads CASGQGNTDTQYF. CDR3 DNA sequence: TGCGCCAGCGGACAGGGAAACACAGATACGCAGTATTTT.

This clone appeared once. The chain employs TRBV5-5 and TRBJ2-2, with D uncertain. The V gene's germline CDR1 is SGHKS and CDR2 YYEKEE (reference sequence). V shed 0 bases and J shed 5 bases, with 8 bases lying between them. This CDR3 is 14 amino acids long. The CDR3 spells CASSLESRTGELFF. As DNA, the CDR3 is TGTGCCAGCAGCTTGGAATCGCGGACCGGGGAGCTGTTTTTT.

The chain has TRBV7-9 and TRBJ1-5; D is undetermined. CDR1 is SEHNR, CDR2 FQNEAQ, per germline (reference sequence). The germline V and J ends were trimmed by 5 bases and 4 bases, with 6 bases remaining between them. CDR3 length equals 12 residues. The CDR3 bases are TGTGCCAGCAGCCCCATAAATCAGCCCCAGCATTTT. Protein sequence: CASSPINQPQHF.

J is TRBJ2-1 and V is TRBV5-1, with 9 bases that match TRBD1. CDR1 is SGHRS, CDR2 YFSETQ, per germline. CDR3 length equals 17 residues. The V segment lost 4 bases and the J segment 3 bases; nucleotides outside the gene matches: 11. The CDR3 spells CASSSIWTGDIYNEQFF. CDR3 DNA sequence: TGCGCCAGCAGCAGCATATGGACAGGGGACATCTACAATGAGCAGTTCTTC.

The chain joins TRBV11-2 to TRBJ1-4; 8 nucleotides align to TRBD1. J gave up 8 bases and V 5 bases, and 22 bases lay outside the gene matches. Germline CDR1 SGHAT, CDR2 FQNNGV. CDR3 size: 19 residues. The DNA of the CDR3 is TGTGCCAGCAGCCCCCTGAGTCTCCGAGGACAGGGCCCAGAAGAAAAACTGTTTTTT. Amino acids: CASSPLSLRGQGPEEKLFF. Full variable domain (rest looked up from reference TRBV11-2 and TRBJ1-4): EAGVAQSPRYKIIEKRQSVAFWCNPISGHATLYWYQQILGQGPKLLIQFQNNGVVDDSQLPKDRFSAERLKGVDSTLKIQPAKLEDSAVYLCASSPLSLRGQGPEEKLFFGSGTQLSVL.

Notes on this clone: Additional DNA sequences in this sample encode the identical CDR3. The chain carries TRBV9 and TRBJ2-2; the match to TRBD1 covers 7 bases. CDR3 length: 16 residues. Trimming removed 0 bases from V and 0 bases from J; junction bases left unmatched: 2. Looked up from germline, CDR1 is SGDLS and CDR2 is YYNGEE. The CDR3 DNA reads TGTGCCAGCAGCGTAGGGCAGGGGGCGAACACCGGGGAGCTGTTTTTT. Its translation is CASSVGQGANTGELFF. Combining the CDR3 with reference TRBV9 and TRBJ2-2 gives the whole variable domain DSGVTQTPKHLITATGQRVTLRCSPRSGDLSVYWYQQSLDQGLQFLIQYYNGEERAKGNILERFSAQQFPDLHSELNLSSLELGDSALYFCASSVGQGANTGELFFGEGSRLTVL.